This T cell receptor (beta chain) was retrieved from a study of neurological immune-mediated disorders. Study-wide background: Disease course was recorded as relapsing-remitting for approximately 31 and secondary progressive for about 9% of the roughly 35 multiple sclerosis patients.

There are a few counts of this clonotype. A single run covered 15-18 subjects with over 200 million TCR-beta sequences. MiXCR, run by TCRdb on the 5' RACE reads, gives a single entry per CDR3 protein. The repertoire holds tens of thousands of distinct CDR3 sequences, with 2% to 3% as singletons. The CDR3 spans 15 residues. Germline V gives CDR1 SGHDT, CDR2 YYEEEE. V was pared by 4 bases and J by 3 bases, with 17 bases between. The sample consisted of PBMCs. The origin of this receptor is a woman aged 30 to 39 with multiple sclerosis. V and J are TRBV5-6 and TRBJ2-7; no clear D gene. As DNA, the CDR3 is TGTGCCAGCAGCCCAAGATTCATGAAGGGCTACGAGCAGTACTTC. Its translation: CASSPRFMKGYEQYF. The full variable domain, completed using reference TRBV5-6 and TRBJ2-7, is DAGVTQSPTHLIKTRGQQVTLRCSPKSGHDTVSWYQQALGQGPQFIFQYYEEEERQRGNFPDRFSGHQFPNYSSELNVNALLLGDSALYLCASSPRFMKGYEQYFGPGTRLTVT.